Sequencing of this TCR beta chain was carried out in a study of T cell repertoires in cytomegalovirus infection. This clonotype was recorded a few times. The antigen is unknown. V lost 6 bases and J 1 base, leaving 16 bases between the germline ends. Germline V gene data show CDR1 as SEHNR and CDR2 as FQNEAQ (reference sequence). The CDR3 is 17 residues long. From the reads, TCRdb called clonotypes with MiXCR, one entry per CDR3 protein. The sample lists some 240,000 distinct CDR3 sequences; about 17% were seen once. Overall study findings and caveats: In two of eight donors, the top clonotype was HLA-C-restricted CMV-specific.

This receptor was obtained from a human donor in good health (CMV status not recorded). Some clones in this sample may be carry-over from other donors' samples. Material: CD8+ T cells from PBMCs. V usage is TRBV7-9 and J usage is TRBJ2-6, with a tentative D call TRBD2 (7 bases). The chain's CDR3 is CASSPLGGGSGANVLTF. CDR3 DNA sequence: TGTGCCAGCAGTCCCTTAGGGGGGGGATCTGGGGCCAACGTCCTGACTTTC.